Presented here are 6 T cell receptor beta chains from one specimen sequenced in a study of T-cell memory formation after mild COVID-19. TCRdb re-derived calls from the 5' RACE reads in MiXCR, one entry per CDR3 protein. The sample carries 400,000 to 500,000 distinct CDR3 sequences, around 20% recorded once. Input material: PBMCs or a T cell subset sorted from them (not recorded which). These TCRs come from an adult woman who had mild COVID-19 (a few samples of this study predate the infection). Cell type and time point are not known.

This clonotype was seen a handful of times. The chain employs TRBV20-1 and TRBJ2-3; D unresolved. Germline CDR1 is DFQATT and CDR2 is SNEGSKA (reference sequence). This CDR3 has 15 amino acids. V lost 1 base, J lost 7 bases, and 18 bases lay in between. CDR3 residues: CSARGTQFSPYTQYF. CDR3 DNA: TGCAGTGCTAGAGGGACGCAATTTTCCCCCTATACGCAGTATTTT.

The chain recombines TRBV29-1 with TRBJ1-1; D is perhaps TRBD1 (5 bases). The length of the CDR3 is 13 residues. Trimming pared 6 bases from V and 2 bases from J, leaving 13 bases between. Germline loops: CDR1 SQVTM, CDR2 ANQGSEA. The CDR3 bases are TGCAGCGTCGCCGGGACGGTTAACACTGAAGCTTTCTTT. This sequence encodes CSVAGTVNTEAFF.

This clonotype was counted between two and nine times. This chain links TRBV20-1 with TRBJ1-4; weak D call: TRBD1 (5 bases). CDR3 length: 13 amino acids. V lost 3 bases to trimming and J lost 8 bases, with 13 bases between them. Germline lookup yields CDR1 DFQATT and CDR2 SNEGSKA (reference sequence). The CDR3 DNA follows: TGCAGTGCTAGTGCAGGGCCGGACGAAAAACTGTTTTTT. It yields the protein CSASAGPDEKLFF.

The chain has TRBV7-9 and TRBJ1-1; 9 bases are a match to TRBD1. CDR3 length: 15 amino acids. The V gene's germline CDR1 is SEHNR and CDR2 FQNEAQ (reference sequence). The ends lost 4 bases at V and 8 bases at J; junction bases unmatched: 11. CDR3 DNA: TGTGCCAGCAGCTACCTGGACAGGGGAGTACCCGAAGCTTTCTTT. Translated, it gives CASSYLDRGVPEAFF.

This clonotype was found many times. The chain carries TRBV27 and TRBJ1-2; the match to TRBD1 covers 8 bases. V was clipped by 5 bases and J by 4 bases; unmatched bases: 6. The CDR3 loop spans 14 amino acids. Germline V lookup: CDR1 MNHEY, CDR2 SMNVEV (reference sequence). The CDR3: CASSPLDRAYGYTF. In DNA, the CDR3 is TGTGCCAGCAGTCCCCTGGACAGGGCCTATGGCTACACCTTC.

The table lists this clonotype with many counts. The chain carries TRBV27 and TRBJ2-7; D tentatively reads TRBD1 or TRBD2 (5 bases each). The CDR3 sequence is 16 residues long. Trimming pared 2 bases from V and 0 bases from J, leaving 14 bases between. Germline V gene sequence: CDR1 MNHEY, CDR2 SMNVEV (reference sequence). CDR3 nucleotides: TGTGCCAGCAGTTTAAAGTCGGCAGGGAGCTCCTACGAGCAGTACTTC. Translated: CASSLKSAGSSYEQYF.